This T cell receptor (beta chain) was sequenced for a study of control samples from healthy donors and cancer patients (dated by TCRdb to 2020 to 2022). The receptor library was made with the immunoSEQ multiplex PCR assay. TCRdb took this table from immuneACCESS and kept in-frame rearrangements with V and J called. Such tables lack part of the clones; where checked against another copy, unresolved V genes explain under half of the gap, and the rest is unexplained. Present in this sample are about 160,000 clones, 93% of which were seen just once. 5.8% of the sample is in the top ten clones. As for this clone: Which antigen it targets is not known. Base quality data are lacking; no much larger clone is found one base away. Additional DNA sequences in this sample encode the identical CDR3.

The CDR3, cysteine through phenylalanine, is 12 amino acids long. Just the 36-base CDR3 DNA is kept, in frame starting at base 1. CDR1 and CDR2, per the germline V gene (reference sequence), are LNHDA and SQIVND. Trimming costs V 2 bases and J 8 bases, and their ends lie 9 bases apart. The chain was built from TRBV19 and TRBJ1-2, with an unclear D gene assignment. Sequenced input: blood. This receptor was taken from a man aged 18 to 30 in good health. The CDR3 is CASSIPPGGYTF. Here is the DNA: TGTGCCAGTAGTATACCCCCGGGGGGCTACACCTTC.